This T cell receptor (beta chain) is drawn from a study of blood T cell repertoires in COVID-19. With 10 bases removed from V and 1 base from J, the gap between germline ends came to 14 bases. In germline, CDR1 is SGHVS, CDR2 FQNEAQ. This CDR3 is 14 amino acids long. Repertoires were generated with immunoSEQ multiplex PCR, while TCRdb's copy carries only in-frame clones and drops some. Of over 45,000 clones in the sample, roughly 86% were seen once. Material for sequencing was peripheral blood. The chain carries TRBV7-8 and TRBJ1-5; D is perhaps TRBD1 (5 bases). The receptor's source is a woman older than 75 with acute or convalescent COVID-19. The CDR3 loop is CATTRGGSNQPQHF. The CDR3 nucleotides read TGTGCCACCACACGGGGGGGAAGCAATCAGCCCCAGCATTTT.